The 6 T cell receptor beta chains in this list originate from one sample, sequenced in a study of blood T cell repertoires in COVID-19. TCRdb keeps only in-frame clones here, not all; method: immunoSEQ multiplex PCR. Among 80,000 to 95,000 clones, 81% were seen once, and the ten largest hold approximately 44%. The sample taken for sequencing was peripheral blood. The receptor source for this set is a man older than 75 with acute or convalescent COVID-19.

The chain joins TRBV5-1 to TRBJ2-7; TRBD2 agrees at 7 bases. The CDR3 spans 15 residues. CDR1 is SGHRS, CDR2 YFSETQ, per germline. The V gene end was trimmed by 3 bases and the J gene end by 7 bases; junction bases not matched to a gene: 13. The CDR3 coding sequence is TGCGCCAGCAGCTCTGTTGAGGGAGGGGCTGGAGAGCAGTACTTC. Protein: CASSSVEGGAGEQYF.

This chain joins TRBV27 and TRBJ1-2; 7 bases align to TRBD1. Germline V gene lookup returns CDR1 MNHEY and CDR2 SMNVEV (reference sequence). Trimming took 6 bases from V and 2 from J; bases not matched to a gene: 9. This CDR3 comprises 15 residues. The CDR3 is CASRATGNNNYGYTF. The CDR3 DNA is TGTGCCAGCAGGGCGACAGGGAATAACAACTATGGCTACACCTTC.

The chain recombines TRBV5-1 with TRBJ1-1; a weak D match, TRBD1 (5 bases). The CDR3 has 14 amino acids. Per the germline V gene, CDR1 is SGHRS and CDR2 is YFSETQ. Deletions cut 4 bases from V and 5 bases from J, with 15 bases between. The CDR3: CASSLNQGGTEAFF. The CDR3 DNA reads TGCGCCAGCAGCCTAAACCAGGGAGGGACTGAAGCTTTCTTT.

The genes are TRBV19 and TRBJ1-1; 8 bases map to TRBD1. J lost 4 bases, V lost 5 bases, and 6 bases had no gene match. This CDR3 is built from 14 residues. CDR1 is LNHDA, CDR2 SQIVND, per germline (reference sequence). CDR3 in DNA: TGTGCCAGTAGTCGGACAGGGATGATCACTGAAGCTTTCTTT. Encoded protein: CASSRTGMITEAFF.

This clone has only a few counts. This chain links TRBV15 with TRBJ1-5; D uncertain. The ends were cut back, 3 bases at V and 1 base at J, with 4 bases in the middle. CDR1 and CDR2 (germline): LNHNV, YYDKDF (reference sequence). The CDR3 spans 13 residues. The CDR3 protein is CATSSRSNQPQHF. CDR3 sequence (DNA): TGTGCCACCAGCAGCAGGAGCAATCAGCCCCAGCATTTT.

The CDR3: CAWITGGSTEAFF. The CDR3 DNA sequence: TGTGCCTGGATTACAGGGGGCAGTACTGAAGCTTTCTTT. The J gene is TRBJ1-1, the V gene TRBV30; 9 nucleotides line up with TRBD1. CDR1 is GTSNPN, CDR2 SVGIG, per germline (reference sequence). V shed 4 bases and J 5 bases; nucleotides not matched to a gene: 5. The CDR3 spans 13 residues.